This TCR beta chain was documented in a study of control samples from healthy donors and cancer patients. Profiled with immunoSEQ multiplex PCR; TCRdb holds only in-frame clones, not every one. The sample has around 94,000 clones; about 91% are singletons. From germline, CDR1 is SGDLS and CDR2 YYNGEE. With 0 bases removed from V and 6 bases from J, the gap between germline ends came to 12 bases. The CDR3 spans 15 residues. The chain has TRBV9 and TRBJ1-4, with D perhaps matching TRBD1 (5 bases). Material for sequencing was blood. This TCR was sampled from a woman aged 18-29 years in good health. The CDR3 DNA reads as TGTGCCAGCAGCGTAGGTGGGGGTTTGGATGAAAAACTGTTTTTT. It is translated as CASSVGGGLDEKLFF.